Listed below are T cell receptor beta chains from one sample, sequenced in a study of blood T cell repertoires in COVID-19. Some clones are missing from TCRdb's copy, which holds only in-frame ones; the method was immunoSEQ multiplex PCR. This table has about 80,000 clones, about four fifths appearing once. Input material: peripheral blood. These receptor sequences come from a woman between 65 and 79 years old with acute or convalescent COVID-19. CDR3s include the opening cysteine and the closing phenylalanine or tryptophan.

V gene	J gene	CDR3 protein
TRBV18	TRBJ2-5	CASSPPAGEKETQYF
TRBV4-1	TRBJ1-5	CASSAGQGDYQPQHF
TRBV7-2	TRBJ2-5	CASSLARQGETQYF
TRBV19	TRBJ1-2	CASSSPAGLNYGYTF
TRBV6-2/TRBV6-3	TRBJ2-7	CASSYGLAYEQYF
TRBV20-1	TRBJ2-7	CSASPVDLGAYEQYF
TRBV3-1/TRBV3-2	TRBJ2-1	CASSPRDRGNEQFF
TRBV2	TRBJ2-1	CASSGRGPLYLPSNEQFF
TRBV12-5	TRBJ2-7	CASGSPPGQGPRLASGRKAYEQYF
TRBV29-1	TRBJ1-1	CSVTGGERRTEAFF
TRBV5-6	TRBJ1-2	CASSLGLGQTYGYTF
TRBV5-1	TRBJ1-4	CASSLGQGRDQLFF
TRBV5-1	TRBJ2-5	CASSLEYYSVTQTQYF
TRBV6-5	TRBJ2-4	CASSSKMTGLGNIQYF
TRBV11-3	TRBJ1-5	CASSPRQGLSKGGHNQPQHF
TRBV7-9	TRBJ2-1	CASSGSGGVYNEQFF
TRBV11-1	TRBJ2-1	CASSLPTHKVDNEQFF
TRBV7-9	TRBJ2-1	CASSSYGTSGRGVWNEQFF
TRBV2	TRBJ1-2	CASSRPGQGTGGYTF
TRBV19	TRBJ2-7	CASSMTTGSYEQYF
TRBV2	TRBJ1-5	CASSEDRDLQPQHF
TRBV7-3	TRBJ2-2	CASRAGLGELFF
TRBV19	TRBJ2-3	CASSPTPSRVDTQYF
TRBV28	TRBJ1-5	CASRTKGRMRGNQPQHF
TRBV5-1	TRBJ1-4	CASSLAGTTNEKLFF
TRBV27	TRBJ2-1	CASSKQNHPYNEQFF
TRBV5-4	TRBJ2-1	CASSFAGYNEQFF
TRBV10-3	TRBJ1-2	CAISEEGQGGSYGYTF
TRBV30	TRBJ1-2	CAWSEQGASGYGYTF
TRBV5-4	TRBJ2-1	CASSFRGSYNEQFF
TRBV2	TRBJ1-4	CASSDGQATNEKLFF
TRBV2	TRBJ1-2	CAINTGARGYTF
TRBV6-2/TRBV6-3	TRBJ2-2	CASSSTGTSGWTGELFF
TRBV7-3	TRBJ2-2	CASSLTSGRLLTGELFF
TRBV7-2	TRBJ1-5	CASSSTQGSNQPQHF
TRBV7-9	TRBJ2-5	CASSFRGSETQYF
TRBV7-6	TRBJ2-1	CASSFTLAGTNEQFF
TRBV27	TRBJ2-2	CASSQDVAWTSGTPGELFF
TRBV2	TRBJ1-4	CASSDDRQWGERNEKLFF
TRBV7-9	TRBJ2-1	CASSPSSGPYNEQFF
TRBV5-1	TRBJ2-5	CASSTMAGGETQYF
TRBV11-2	TRBJ2-3	CASSRLVADTQYF
TRBV7-9	TRBJ2-3	CASSFYSGGTDTQYF
TRBV19	TRBJ2-7	CASSDKTGRSYEQYF
TRBV19	TRBJ2-1	CASGTSGNEQFF
TRBV19	TRBJ1-1	CASSITGGGVSTEAFF
TRBV5-8	TRBJ1-1	CASSLSWQDTEAFF
TRBV19	TRBJ2-3	CASRPGVGTDTQYF
TRBV6-5	TRBJ1-1	CASSYFGGGNTEAFF
TRBV2	TRBJ2-6	CASSEGMSTGAF
TRBV10-3	TRBJ2-2	CAIKAGGNTGELFF
TRBV2	TRBJ2-2	CASRGLAANTGELFF
TRBV6-6	TRBJ1-5	CASRIGTANQPQHF
TRBV6-5	TRBJ1-1	CASRGNRGRRTEAFF
TRBV6-5	TRBJ1-3	CASSITQGGGNTIYF
TRBV18	TRBJ2-5	CASSPRGQETQYF
TRBV21-1	TRBJ2-7	CASSKDVSGRAEPYEQYF